The 5 T cell receptor beta chains given below trace back to one sample, sequenced in a study of cytotoxic CD8 clonotypes in ibrutinib-treated CLL. Generated by immunoSEQ multiplex PCR, the TCRdb table keeps only in-frame clones and is missing some. The data hold more than 15,000 clones, with 68% observed a single time. The input for sequencing was PBMCs, taken before ibrutinib treatment. The receptors originated from a human donor with chronic lymphocytic leukemia.

The chain is built from TRBV4-1 and TRBJ1-1, with 9 nucleotides matching TRBD1. This CDR3 is built from 17 residues. The germline CDR1 and CDR2 sequences are MGHRA and YSYEKL. The trim removed 0 bases at V and 3 bases at J, leaving 8 bases unmatched. Written as DNA, the CDR3 is TGCGCCAGCAGCCAAGAAGTCAGGGACAGGGCGGACACTGAAGCTTTCTTT. It codes for CASSQEVRDRADTEAFF.

This chain links TRBV7-8 with TRBJ2-7; 8 bases are a match to TRBD1. Germline V gene sequence: CDR1 SGHVS, CDR2 FQNEAQ. CDR3 length: 13 amino acids. The junction had 4 bases not matched to a gene; V was cut back by 5 bases and J by 4 bases. Here the CDR3 reads CASSPGQGYEQYF. In nucleotides, the CDR3 is TGTGCCAGCAGCCCCGGACAGGGTTACGAGCAGTACTTC.

This clone came up a few times. The chain uses TRBV7-9 and TRBJ1-5; 10 bases fit TRBD1. Germline CDR1 and CDR2: SEHNR and FQNEAQ (reference sequence). V lost 5 bases, J lost 5 bases, and 6 bases stayed unmatched. The CDR3 sequence is 15 residues long. CDR3 residues: CASSRGQGGDQPQHF. DNA of the CDR3: TGTGCCAGCAGCCGAGGACAGGGGGGAGATCAGCCCCAGCATTTT. The variable domain in full, with the rest retrieved from reference TRBV7-9 and TRBJ1-5, is DTGVSQNPRHKITKRGQNVTFRCDPISEHNRLYWYRQTLGQGPEFLTYFQNEAQLEKSRLLSDRFSAERPKGSFSTLEIQRTEQGDSAMYLCASSRGQGGDQPQHFGDGTRLSIL.

J is TRBJ2-2 and V is TRBV19; D is tentatively TRBD1 or TRBD2 (5 bases each). The CDR3 contains 17 residues. The ends were cut back, 1 base at V and 1 base at J, with 13 bases in the middle. The germline gives CDR1 LNHDA, CDR2 SQIVND (reference sequence). In DNA form, the CDR3 reads TGTGCCAGTAGTATAGCTTCACCAGGGAGGAACACCGGGGAGCTGTTTTTT. This gives the protein CASSIASPGRNTGELFF.

The genes are TRBV7-2 and TRBJ1-3; D gene unclear. This CDR3 contains 15 residues. CDR1 and CDR2 (germline): SGHTA, FQGNSA. Trimming pared 2 bases from V and 3 bases from J, leaving 11 bases between. The CDR3, as DNA: TGTGCCAGCAGCTTATTCGGGTCTGTTGGAAACACCATATATTTT. This encodes CASSLFGSVGNTIYF.